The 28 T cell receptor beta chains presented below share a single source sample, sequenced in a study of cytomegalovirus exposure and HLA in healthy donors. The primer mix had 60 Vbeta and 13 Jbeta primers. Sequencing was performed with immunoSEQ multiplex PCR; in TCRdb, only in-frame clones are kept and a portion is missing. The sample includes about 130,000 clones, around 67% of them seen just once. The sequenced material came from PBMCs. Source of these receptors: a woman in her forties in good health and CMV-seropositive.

The DNA of the CDR3 is TGTGCCAGCAGCCAGGGACTAGCGGGAGCGGAGACCCAGTACTTC. Protein product: CASSQGLAGAETQYF. The chain combines TRBV7-9 with TRBJ2-5, with 14 bases fitting TRBD2. CDR3 length: 15 amino acids. J lost 5 bases, V lost 5 bases, and 4 bases had no gene match. In germline, CDR1 is SEHNR, CDR2 FQNEAQ (reference sequence).

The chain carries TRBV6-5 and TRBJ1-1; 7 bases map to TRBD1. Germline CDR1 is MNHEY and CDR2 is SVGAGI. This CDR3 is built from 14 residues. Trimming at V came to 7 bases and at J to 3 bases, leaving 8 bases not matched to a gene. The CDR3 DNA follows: TGTGCCAGCAAAAAAGGGGGCCCGGACACTGAAGCTTTCTTT. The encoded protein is CASKKGGPDTEAFF.

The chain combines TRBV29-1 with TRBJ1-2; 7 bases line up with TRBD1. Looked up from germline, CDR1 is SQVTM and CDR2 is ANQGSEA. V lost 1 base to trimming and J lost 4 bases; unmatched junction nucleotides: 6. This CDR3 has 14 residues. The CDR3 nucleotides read TGCAGCGTTGAAGGCGACAGGGAATCCTATGGCTACACCTTC. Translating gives CSVEGDRESYGYTF.

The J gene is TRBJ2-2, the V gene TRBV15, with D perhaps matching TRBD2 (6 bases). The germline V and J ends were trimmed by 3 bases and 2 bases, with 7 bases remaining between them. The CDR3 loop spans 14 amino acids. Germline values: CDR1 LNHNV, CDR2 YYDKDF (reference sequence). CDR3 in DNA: TGTGCCACCAGCAGGGGAGGAAACACCGGGGAGCTGTTTTTT. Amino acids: CATSRGGNTGELFF.

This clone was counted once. The CDR3 reads CASSPTDRVVYGYTF. The CDR3 region has the DNA TGTGCCAGCAGCCCCACCGACCGGGTTGTTTATGGCTACACCTTC. The chain joins TRBV28 to TRBJ1-2, with D unclear. The germline V and J ends were trimmed by 6 bases and 5 bases, with 19 bases remaining between them. The CDR3 length is 15 residues. CDR1 is MDHEN, CDR2 SYDVKM, per germline.

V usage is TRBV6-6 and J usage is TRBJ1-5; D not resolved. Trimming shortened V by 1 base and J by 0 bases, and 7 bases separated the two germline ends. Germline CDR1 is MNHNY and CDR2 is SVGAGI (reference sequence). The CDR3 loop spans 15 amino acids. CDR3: CASSYFSSSNQPQHF. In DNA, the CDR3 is TGTGCCAGCAGTTACTTTTCCAGTAGCAATCAGCCCCAGCATTTT.

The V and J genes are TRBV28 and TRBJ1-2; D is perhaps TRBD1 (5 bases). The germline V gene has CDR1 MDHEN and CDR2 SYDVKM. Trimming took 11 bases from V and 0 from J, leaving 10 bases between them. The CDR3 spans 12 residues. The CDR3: CAGEGTNYGYTF. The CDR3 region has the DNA TGTGCCGGGGAGGGGACTAACTATGGCTACACCTTC.

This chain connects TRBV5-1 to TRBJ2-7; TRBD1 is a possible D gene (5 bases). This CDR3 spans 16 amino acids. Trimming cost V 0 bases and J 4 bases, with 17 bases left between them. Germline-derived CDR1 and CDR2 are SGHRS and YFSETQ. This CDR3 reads CASSLARDAGNYEQYF. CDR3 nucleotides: TGCGCCAGCAGCTTGGCCAGAGACGCAGGGAATTACGAGCAGTACTTC.

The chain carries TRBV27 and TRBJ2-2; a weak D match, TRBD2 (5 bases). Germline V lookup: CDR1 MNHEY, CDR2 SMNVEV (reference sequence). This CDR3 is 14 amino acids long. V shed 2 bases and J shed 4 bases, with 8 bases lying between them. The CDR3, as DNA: TGTGCCAGCAGTTTAAGAGGAGGCACCGGGGAGCTGTTTTTT. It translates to CASSLRGGTGELFF.

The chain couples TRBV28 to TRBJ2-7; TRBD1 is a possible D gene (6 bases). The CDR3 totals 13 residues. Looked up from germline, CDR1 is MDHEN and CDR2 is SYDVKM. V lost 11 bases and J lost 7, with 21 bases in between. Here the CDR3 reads CASRDTSSHEQYF. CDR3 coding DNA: TGTGCCTCCCGGGACACCTCCTCTCATGAGCAGTACTTC.

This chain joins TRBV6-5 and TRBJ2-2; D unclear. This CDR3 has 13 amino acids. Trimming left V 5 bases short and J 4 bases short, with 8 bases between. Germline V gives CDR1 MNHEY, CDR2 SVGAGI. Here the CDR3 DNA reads TGTGCCAGCAGTAAGCCCGGCACCGGGGAGCTGTTTTTT. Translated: CASSKPGTGELFF.

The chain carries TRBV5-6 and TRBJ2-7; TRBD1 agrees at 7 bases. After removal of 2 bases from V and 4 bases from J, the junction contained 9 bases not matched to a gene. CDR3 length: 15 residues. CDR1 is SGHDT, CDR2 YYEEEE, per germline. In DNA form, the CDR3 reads TGTGCCAGCAGCTTTGGCTTGCAGGGGGAGTACGAGCAGTACTTC. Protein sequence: CASSFGLQGEYEQYF. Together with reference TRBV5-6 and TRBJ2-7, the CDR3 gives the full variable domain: DAGVTQSPTHLIKTRGQQVTLRCSPKSGHDTVSWYQQALGQGPQFIFQYYEEEERQRGNFPDRFSGHQFPNYSSELNVNALLLGDSALYLCASSFGLQGEYEQYFGPGTRLTVT.

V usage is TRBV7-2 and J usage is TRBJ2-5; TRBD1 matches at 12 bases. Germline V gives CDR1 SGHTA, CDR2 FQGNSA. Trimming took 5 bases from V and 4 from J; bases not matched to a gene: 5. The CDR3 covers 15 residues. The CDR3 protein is CASSGGQGASETQYF. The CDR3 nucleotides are TGTGCCAGCAGCGGGGGACAGGGGGCGTCAGAGACCCAGTACTTC.

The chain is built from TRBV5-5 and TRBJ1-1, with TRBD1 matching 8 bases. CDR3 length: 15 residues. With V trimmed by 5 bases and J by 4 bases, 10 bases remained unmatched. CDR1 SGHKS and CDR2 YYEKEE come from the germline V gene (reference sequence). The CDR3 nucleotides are TGTGCCAGCAGTGCGCTGAACAGGGGGGGCACTGAAGCTTTCTTT. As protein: CASSALNRGGTEAFF.

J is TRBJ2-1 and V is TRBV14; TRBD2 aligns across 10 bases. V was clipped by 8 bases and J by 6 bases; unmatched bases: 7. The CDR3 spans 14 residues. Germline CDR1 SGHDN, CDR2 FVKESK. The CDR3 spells CASRRAGGPNEQFF. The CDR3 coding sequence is TGTGCCAGCCGCAGAGCGGGGGGGCCCAATGAGCAGTTCTTC.

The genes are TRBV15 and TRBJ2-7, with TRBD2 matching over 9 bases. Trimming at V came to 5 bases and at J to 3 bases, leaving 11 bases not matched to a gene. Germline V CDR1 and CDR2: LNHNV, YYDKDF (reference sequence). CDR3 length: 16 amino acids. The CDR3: CATSSRRFSGSYEQYF. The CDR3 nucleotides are TGTGCCACCAGCTCAAGAAGGTTTAGCGGGAGCTACGAGCAGTACTTC.

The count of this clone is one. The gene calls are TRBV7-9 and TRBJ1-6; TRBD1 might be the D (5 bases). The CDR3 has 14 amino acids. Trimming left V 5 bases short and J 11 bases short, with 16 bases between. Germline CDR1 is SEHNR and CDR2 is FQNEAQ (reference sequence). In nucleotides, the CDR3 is TGTGCCAGCAGCCGAGCCGCAGGGCTTACACCCCTCCACTTT. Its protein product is CASSRAAGLTPLHF.

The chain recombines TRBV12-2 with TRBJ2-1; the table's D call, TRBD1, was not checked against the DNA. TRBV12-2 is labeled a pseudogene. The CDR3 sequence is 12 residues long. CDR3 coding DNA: TGTGCAAGTCGCTTTTTTCATGTTGAGCAGTTCTTC. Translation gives CASRFFHVEQFF.

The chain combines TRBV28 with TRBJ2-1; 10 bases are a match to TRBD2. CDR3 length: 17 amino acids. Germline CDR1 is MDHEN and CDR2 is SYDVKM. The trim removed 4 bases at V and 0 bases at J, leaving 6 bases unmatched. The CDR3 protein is CASSSSTSGSSYNEQFF. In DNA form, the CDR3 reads TGTGCCAGCAGTTCATCGACTAGCGGGTCCTCCTACAATGAGCAGTTCTTC. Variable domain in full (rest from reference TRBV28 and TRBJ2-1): DVKVTQSSRYLVKRTGEKVFLECVQDMDHENMFWYRQDPGLGLRLIYFSYDVKMKEKGDIPEGYSVSREKKERFSLILESASTNQTSMYLCASSSSTSGSSYNEQFFGPGTRLTVL.

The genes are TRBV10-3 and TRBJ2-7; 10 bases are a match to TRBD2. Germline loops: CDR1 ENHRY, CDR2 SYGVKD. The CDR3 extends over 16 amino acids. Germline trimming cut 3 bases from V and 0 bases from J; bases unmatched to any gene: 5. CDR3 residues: CAISELAGTLSYEQYF. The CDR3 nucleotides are TGTGCCATCAGTGAACTAGCGGGAACGCTCTCCTACGAGCAGTACTTC.

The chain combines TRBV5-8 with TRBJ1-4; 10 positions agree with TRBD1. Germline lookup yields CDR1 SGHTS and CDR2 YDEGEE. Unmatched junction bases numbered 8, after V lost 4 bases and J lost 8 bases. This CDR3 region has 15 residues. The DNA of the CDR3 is TGTGCCAGCAGCATTGCCGGGACAGGGGCCGAAAAACTGTTTTTT. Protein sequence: CASSIAGTGAEKLFF.

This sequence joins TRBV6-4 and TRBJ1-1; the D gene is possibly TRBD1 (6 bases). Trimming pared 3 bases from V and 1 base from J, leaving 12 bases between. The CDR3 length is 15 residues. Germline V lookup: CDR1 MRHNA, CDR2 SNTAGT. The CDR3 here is CASSEGGTPNTEAFF. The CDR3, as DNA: TGTGCCAGCAGTGAAGGGGGTACACCGAACACTGAAGCTTTCTTT.

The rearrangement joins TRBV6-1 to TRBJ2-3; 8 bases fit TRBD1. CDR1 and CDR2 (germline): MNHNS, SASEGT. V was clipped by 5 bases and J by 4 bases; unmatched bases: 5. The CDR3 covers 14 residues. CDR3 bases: TGTGCCAGCAGTATACAGGGGGATTCAGATACGCAGTATTTT. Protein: CASSIQGDSDTQYF.

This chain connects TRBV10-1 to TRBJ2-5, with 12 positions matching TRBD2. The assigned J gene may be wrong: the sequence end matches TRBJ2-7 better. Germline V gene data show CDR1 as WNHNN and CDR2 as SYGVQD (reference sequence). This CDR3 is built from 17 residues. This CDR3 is CASSYGGLAGFDYEQYF. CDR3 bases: TGCGCCAGCAGCTACGGCGGACTAGCGGGGTTCGACTACGAGCAGTACTTC.

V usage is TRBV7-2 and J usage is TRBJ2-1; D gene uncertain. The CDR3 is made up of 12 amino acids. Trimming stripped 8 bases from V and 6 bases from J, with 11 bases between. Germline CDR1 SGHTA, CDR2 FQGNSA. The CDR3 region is CASGRTGNEQFF. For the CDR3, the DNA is TGTGCCAGCGGTCGCACGGGCAATGAGCAGTTCTTC.

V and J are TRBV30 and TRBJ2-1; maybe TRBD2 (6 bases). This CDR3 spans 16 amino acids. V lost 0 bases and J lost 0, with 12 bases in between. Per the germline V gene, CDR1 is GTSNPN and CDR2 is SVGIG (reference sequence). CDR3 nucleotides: TGTGCCTGGAGTGTTCGAGGGAGGAGCTCCTACAATGAGCAGTTCTTC. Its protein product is CAWSVRGRSSYNEQFF.

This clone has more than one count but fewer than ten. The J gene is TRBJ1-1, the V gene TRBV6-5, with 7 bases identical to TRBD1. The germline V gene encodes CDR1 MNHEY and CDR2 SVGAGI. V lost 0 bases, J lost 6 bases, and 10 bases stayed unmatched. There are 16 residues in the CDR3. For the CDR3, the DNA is TGTGCCAGCAGTTACTCGATGGGGGGCAGGGGGGCTGAAGCTTTCTTT. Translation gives CASSYSMGGRGAEAFF.

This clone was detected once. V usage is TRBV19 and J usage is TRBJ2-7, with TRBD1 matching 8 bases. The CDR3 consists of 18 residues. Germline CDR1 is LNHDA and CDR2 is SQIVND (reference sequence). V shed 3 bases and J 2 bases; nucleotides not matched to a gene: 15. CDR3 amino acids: CASSMTSRSRGRTYEQYF. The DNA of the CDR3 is TGTGCCAGTAGTATGACCTCAAGGAGCAGGGGGCGAACCTACGAGCAGTACTTC.